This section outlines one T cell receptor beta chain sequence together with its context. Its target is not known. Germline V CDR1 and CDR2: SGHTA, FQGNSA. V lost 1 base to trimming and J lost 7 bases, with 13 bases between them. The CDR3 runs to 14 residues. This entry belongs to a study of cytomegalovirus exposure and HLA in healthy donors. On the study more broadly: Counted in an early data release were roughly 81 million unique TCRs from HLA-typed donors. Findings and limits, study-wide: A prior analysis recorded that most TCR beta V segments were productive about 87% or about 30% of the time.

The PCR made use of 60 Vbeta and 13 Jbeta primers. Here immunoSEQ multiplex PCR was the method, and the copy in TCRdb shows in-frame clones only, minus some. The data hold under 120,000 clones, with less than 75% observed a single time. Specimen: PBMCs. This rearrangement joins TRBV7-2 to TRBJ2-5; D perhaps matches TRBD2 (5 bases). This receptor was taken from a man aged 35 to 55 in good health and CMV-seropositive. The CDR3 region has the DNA TGTGCCAGCAGCTTAGTGACTACCGAAGGGACCCAGTACTTC. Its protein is CASSLVTTEGTQYF.